This T cell receptor beta chain was recorded in a study of PD-L1 blockade in urothelial cancer (dated by TCRdb to about 2017). About the full investigation: All patients started therapy in about 2014 and received atezolizumab 1,200 mg intravenously every 3 weeks. Durable clinical benefit was achieved by nine patients and was not achieved by 20 patients. Pretreatment blood TCR-seq was available for about 30 patients, at least one posttreatment blood collection was obtained for 24 patients, and tumor TCR-seq was available for 24 patients. The study, an exploratory multi-omic analysis, examined somatic, immune and clinical correlates of response to PD-L1 blockade with atezolizumab in urothelial cancer. Pretreatment tumor samples and matched peripheral blood, collected serially before and after atezolizumab treatment, underwent TCR sequencing. Whole exome sequencing and RNA sequencing of pretreatment tumors were performed alongside TCR sequencing in the same patients. An ECOG performance status of 0 or 1 was recorded for the patients, and 0 to 3 prior chemotherapy regimens had been received by the patients. A median of 141,255 T cells and approximately 86,000 unique TCRs was obtained from blood samples, and a median clonality of around 0.08 was observed. Durable clinical benefit was defined as a progression-free survival longer than 6 months, and TCR features were additionally tested against progression-free survival and overall survival. About 90% of the 29 patients were identified as males with urothelial cancer of bladder origin, and a prior smoking history was reported by 18 of 29 patients. Blood samples were analyzed at two time points: 3 weeks after treatment start (second dose) and 6 weeks after treatment start. General study outcomes and caveats: Because of the small sample size (n ≈ 31) and the many exploratory analyses performed, the results are intended to be regarded as hypothesis-generating. Improved progression-free and overall survival was found to be associated with pretreatment peripheral blood TCR clonality below the median. Patients with durable benefit showed greater expansion of tumor-associated TCR clones in peripheral blood 3 weeks after starting treatment (n ≈ 20, p = 0.022).

As regards this clone: Its antigen is not yet known. Per-base qualities were not stored, and no clone one base away is much larger.

A total of around 30 patients with locally advanced or metastatic urothelial carcinoma, treated at Memorial Sloan Kettering on a trial protocol, made up the cohort. Peripheral blood mononuclear cells were collected pretreatment and during treatment, at between 1 and 8 total time points per patient. The Qiagen DNeasy Blood extraction kit was used to purify genomic DNA from total PBMCs and from tumor samples. PBMCs were collected pretreatment and during treatment, and were isolated and stored as previously described. Synthetic TCR analog templates were spiked into each PCR to estimate absolute template abundance from read counts. TCRbeta CDR3 regions were amplified from genomic DNA with bias-controlled V and J gene primers using the immunoSEQ assay. Sequencing of rearranged TCRbeta segments was performed at approximately 20X coverage. Processing in the source paper ran as follows. Sequencing errors were corrected by clustering, and CDR3s were annotated against IMGT so that V, D and J genes could be assigned. Only productive TCRbeta rearrangements were used in downstream analyses, excluding out-of-frame or stop-codon sequences. To compute clonality, Shannon entropy was normalized by the log of the number of unique productive sequences and then subtracted from one. Fisher's exact test with Benjamini-Hochberg correction, at a threshold of adjusted p below 0.01, was used to find clones that differed between time points or between blood and tumor. TCRdb took over this immuneACCESS table, retaining in-frame rearrangements with V and J assigned. Such tables are incomplete; in checked studies, under half of the missing clones stem from an unresolved V gene, and the remainder is unexplained. V and J calls and clone size are as listed in that table; D and trimming were resolved from the DNA. Across this sample there are just over 14,000 clones, with around 87% seen only once. Roughly 15% of the sample lies in the top ten.

Between the V and J ends, shortened by 6 bases and 1 base respectively, the junction contains 9 bases. CDR1 SNHLY and CDR2 FYNNEI are derived from the germline V gene. Reading from cysteine to phenylalanine, the CDR3 counts 13 amino acids. Of all the DNA, just the CDR3 is kept, 39 bases in frame from base 1. The source material was PBMCs, sampled around atezolizumab (anti-PD-L1) treatment. This TCR was recovered from a man between 65 and 79 years old with urothelial cancer. In this chain, TRBV2 is recombined with TRBJ1-1, with TRBD1 as a weak D call on 5 bases. The CDR3 sequence is CASSGGRNTEAFF. The nucleotides read TGTGCCAGCAGCGGGGGAAGGAACACTGAAGCTTTCTTT.